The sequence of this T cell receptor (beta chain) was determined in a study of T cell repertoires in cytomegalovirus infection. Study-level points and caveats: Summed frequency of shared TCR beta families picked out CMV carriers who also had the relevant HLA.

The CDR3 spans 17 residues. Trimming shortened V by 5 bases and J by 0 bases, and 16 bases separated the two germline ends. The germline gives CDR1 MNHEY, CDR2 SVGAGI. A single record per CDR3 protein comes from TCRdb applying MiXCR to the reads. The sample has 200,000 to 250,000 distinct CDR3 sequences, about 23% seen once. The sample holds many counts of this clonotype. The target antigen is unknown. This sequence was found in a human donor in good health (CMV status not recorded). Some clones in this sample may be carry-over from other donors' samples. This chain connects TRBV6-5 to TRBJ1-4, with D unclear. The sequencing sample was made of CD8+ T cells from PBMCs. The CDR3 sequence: CASSITGLNPTNEKLFF. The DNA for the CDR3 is TGTGCCAGCAGTATTACGGGCCTAAATCCAACTAATGAAAAACTGTTTTTT.